Presented here are 9 T cell receptor beta chains from one specimen sequenced in a study of tumor-infiltrating lymphocytes in primary liver carcinoma. With a constant-region primer, TCR beta cDNA was made from approximately 500 ng of total RNA. Amplification in three nested multiplex PCR rounds with slightly modified ARM-PCR gave rise to TCR beta libraries. The study ran its first two PCR rounds for around 9 cycles each, using TRBV1-TRBV30 forward primers and a C-beta reverse primer. TCRdb independently ran MiXCR on the multiplex PCR reads; one entry per CDR3 protein. Among 20,000 or so distinct CDR3 sequences listed, 65% to 85% were seen once. Total RNA and DNA came together from 20-30 mg of bulk tissue without cell sorting. Source material: liver tumor tissue from sampling region 1. The subset is: tumor region T1, superior pole. The receptors shown here come from a man aged 35 to 55 with primary liver carcinoma and hepatitis B virus infection.

A word on this clonotype: This may come from a read error, since a much larger clone is one base off. This chain joins TRBV28 and TRBJ1-2, with a tentative D call TRBD1 (5 bases). Germline V gene sequence: CDR1 MDHEN, CDR2 SYDVKM. The CDR3 contains 14 residues. CDR3 sequence (DNA): TGTGTCAGCAGGCCGTTCACAAGGGGCGATGGCTACACCTTC. Amino acid sequence: CVSRPFTRGDGYTF.

This clonotype turned up a few times. A junction end diverges from the germline sequence, so it may reflect a read error. The CDR3 sequence is CASSLAPGLYSPHHF. The CDR3 DNA sequence: TGCGCCAGCAGCTTGGCCCCAGGGCTGTATTCACCCCACCACTTT. The J gene is TRBJ1-6, the V gene TRBV5-1; a weak D match, TRBD1 (5 bases). The germline V gene has CDR1 SGHRS and CDR2 YFSETQ. The CDR3 has 15 residues.

In the case of this clonotype: The junction differs from germline at one of its ends, possibly a read error. The chain employs TRBV11-2 and TRBJ2-2; unclear D gene. This CDR3 region has 15 residues. CDR1 and CDR2 from the germline V gene are SGHAT and FQNNGV. CDR3 protein: CASSFGQSNTGELFF. CDR3 nucleotide sequence: TGTGCCAGCAGTTTTGGGCAATCGAACACAGGGGAGCTGTTTTTT. The entire variable domain, with the rest obtained from reference TRBV11-2 and TRBJ2-2, is as follows: EAGVAQSPRYKIIEKRQSVAFWCNPISGHATLYWYQQILGQGPKLLIQFQNNGVVDDSQLPKDRFSAERLKGVDSTLKIQPAKLEDSAVYLCASSFGQSNTGELFFGEGSRLTVL.

Concerning this clonotype: No conserved phenylalanine or tryptophan is present at the end of the CDR3, so a read error is the likely explanation. The limits of the CDR3 on the DNA are not certain, so only TCRdb's listed CDR3 is given. J is TRBJ1-1 and V is TRBV5-5; the table assigns TRBD1, which was not confirmed against the DNA. Looked up from germline, CDR1 is SGHKS and CDR2 is YYEKEE (reference sequence). The CDR3 is 16 residues long, ends included. The chain's CDR3 is CASSLAAGTGRTEASS.

This clonotype was seen a few times. This may be a read error, as it is one base from a much larger clone. This rearrangement joins TRBV7-9 to TRBJ2-7; no clear D gene. Per the germline V gene, CDR1 is SEHNR and CDR2 is FQNEAQ (reference sequence). The CDR3 totals 12 residues. The CDR3 spells CASSLTSGEQCF. The DNA for the CDR3 is TGTGCCAGCAGCTTAACGTCAGGCGAGCAGTGCTTC.

Worth noting for this clonotype: The junction differs from germline at one of its ends, possibly a read error. V gene TRBV11-2 combines with J gene TRBJ1-4; the D is unclear. The germline V gene encodes CDR1 SGHAT and CDR2 FQNNGV. This CDR3 spans 16 amino acids. CDR3 nucleotide sequence: TGTACCAGCAGCAAGGCTCCAGGAGGAACAAATGAAAAACTATTTTTC. Translated: CTSSKAPGGTNEKLFF.

Concerning this clonotype: The germline gene is not matched at one end of the junction; a read error may be the cause. The gene calls are TRBV29-1 and TRBJ1-6; TRBD1 matches 10 bases. This CDR3 region has 15 residues. From germline, CDR1 is SQVTM and CDR2 ANQGSEA. The DNA for the CDR3 is TGCGGCGCCCCCCGGGTTGGACAGGGGGACTCACCCATCCACTTT. As protein: CGAPRVGQGDSPIHF. Full variable domain (remainder filled in from reference TRBV29-1 and TRBJ1-6): SAVISQKPSRDICQRGTSLTIQCQVDSQVTMMFWYRQQPGQSLTLIATANQGSEATYESGFVIDKFPISRPNLTFSTLTVSNMSPEDSSIYLCGAPRVGQGDSPIHFGNGTRLTVT.

In its sample, this clonotype was seen a few times. It may be a read error: a sequence one base away is much more abundant. The gene calls are TRBV24-1 and TRBJ2-5; D uncertain. The CDR3 consists of 17 residues. Per germline, CDR1 KGHDR and CDR2 SFDVKD. CDR3: CATSVLKDPRIQETQYF. The CDR3 DNA reads TGTGCCACCAGTGTTTTGAAGGACCCCCGAATTCAAGAGACCCAGTACTTC.

Points on this clonotype: Mismatch with germline at one junction end may stem from a read error. The CDR3 sequence is CSSSDRNSNQPQHF. CDR3 coding DNA: TGTTCCAGCAGCGACAGAAATAGCAATCAGCCCCAGCACTTT. J is TRBJ1-5 and V is TRBV7-8; D possibly corresponds to TRBD1 (5 bases). Germline CDR1 and CDR2: SGHVS and FQNEAQ. This CDR3 contains 14 residues.